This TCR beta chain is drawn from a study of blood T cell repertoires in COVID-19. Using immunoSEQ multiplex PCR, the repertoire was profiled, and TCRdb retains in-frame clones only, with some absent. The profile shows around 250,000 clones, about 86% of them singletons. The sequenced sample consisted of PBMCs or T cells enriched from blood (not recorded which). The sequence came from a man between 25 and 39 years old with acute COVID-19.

The CDR3 loop reads CASSQAARVSGNTIYF. CDR3 coding DNA: TGTGCCAGCAGCCAAGCCGCCAGGGTCTCTGGAAACACCATATATTTT. The chain carries TRBV14 and TRBJ1-3; TRBD1 is a possible D gene (5 bases). Per germline, CDR1 SGHDN and CDR2 FVKESK. CDR3 length: 16 amino acids. The germline V and J ends were trimmed by 1 base and 0 bases, with 10 bases remaining between them.